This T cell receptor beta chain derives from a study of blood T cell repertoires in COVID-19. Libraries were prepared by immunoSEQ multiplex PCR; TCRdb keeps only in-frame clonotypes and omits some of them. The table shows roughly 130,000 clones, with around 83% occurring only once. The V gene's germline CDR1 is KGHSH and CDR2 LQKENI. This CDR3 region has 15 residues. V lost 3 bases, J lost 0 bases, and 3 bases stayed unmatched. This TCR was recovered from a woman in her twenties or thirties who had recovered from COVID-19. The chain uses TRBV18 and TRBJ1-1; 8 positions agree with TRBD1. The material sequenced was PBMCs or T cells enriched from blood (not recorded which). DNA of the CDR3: TGTGCCAGCTCACCTCGGACAGGGATGAACACTGAAGCTTTCTTT. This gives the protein CASSPRTGMNTEAFF.